This T cell receptor beta chain was identified in a study of OX40 agonist ivuxolimab in advanced cancers. Study-wide context: Intravenous ivuxolimab at 0.01 to 10 mg/kg was given to patients every 2 weeks. Three dose-escalation patients had partial responses: one with hepatocellular carcinoma and two with cutaneous melanoma. Findings and caveats of the study: No antigen was identified for the clonally expanded peripheral T cells.

Remarks on this clone: Its antigen is currently unknown.

Only in-frame clones appear in the TCRdb table, and some are missing; sequencing was by immunoSEQ multiplex PCR. The table includes around 64,000 clones, nearly 90% detected once. Germline V gives CDR1 KGHSH, CDR2 LQKENI. The CDR3 is made up of 16 amino acids. After removal of 2 bases from V and 1 base from J, the junction contained 0 bases not matched to a gene. The material was CD4+ or CD8+ T cells sorted from blood, obtained in a trial of the OX40 agonist ivuxolimab. The clonotype was recovered from an adult with an advanced solid tumor such as melanoma, head and neck, liver or kidney cancer. The V gene is TRBV18, the J gene TRBJ2-5; 14 bases agree with TRBD2. Here the CDR3 reads CASSPGLAGGQETQYF. In nucleotides, the CDR3 is TGTGCCAGCTCACCAGGACTAGCGGGAGGCCAAGAGACCCAGTACTTC.